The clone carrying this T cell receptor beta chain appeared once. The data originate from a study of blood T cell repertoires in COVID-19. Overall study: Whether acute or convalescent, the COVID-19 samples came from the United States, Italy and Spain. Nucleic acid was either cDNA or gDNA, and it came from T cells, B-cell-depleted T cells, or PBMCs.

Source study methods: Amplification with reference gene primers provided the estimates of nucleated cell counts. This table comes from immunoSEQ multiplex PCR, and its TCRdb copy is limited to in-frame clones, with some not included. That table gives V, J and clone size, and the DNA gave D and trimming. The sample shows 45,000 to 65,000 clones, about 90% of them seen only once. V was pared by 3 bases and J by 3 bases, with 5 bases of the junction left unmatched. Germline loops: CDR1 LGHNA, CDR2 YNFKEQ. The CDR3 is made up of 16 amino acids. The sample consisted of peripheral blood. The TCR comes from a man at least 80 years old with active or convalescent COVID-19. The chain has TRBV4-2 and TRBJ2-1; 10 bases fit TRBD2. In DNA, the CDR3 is TGTGCCAGCAGCCAGACTAGCGGGTATTTCTACAATGAGCAGTTCTTC. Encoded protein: CASSQTSGYFYNEQFF.